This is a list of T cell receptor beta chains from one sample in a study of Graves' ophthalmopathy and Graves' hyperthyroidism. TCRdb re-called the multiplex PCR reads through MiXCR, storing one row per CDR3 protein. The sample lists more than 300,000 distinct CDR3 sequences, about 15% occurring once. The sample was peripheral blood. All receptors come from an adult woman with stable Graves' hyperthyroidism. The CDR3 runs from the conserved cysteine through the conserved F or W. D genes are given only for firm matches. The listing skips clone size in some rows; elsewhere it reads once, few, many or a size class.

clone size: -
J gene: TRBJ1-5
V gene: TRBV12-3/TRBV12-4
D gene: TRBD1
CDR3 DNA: TGTGCCAGCAGTGAACTGACAGGGCGCCAGCCCCAGCATTTT
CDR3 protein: CASSELTGRQPQHF

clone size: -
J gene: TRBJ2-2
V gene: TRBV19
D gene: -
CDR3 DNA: TGTGCCAGTAGTAACTCAAAATTAGGTCCCGGGGAGCTGTTTTTT
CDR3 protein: CASSNSKLGPGELFF

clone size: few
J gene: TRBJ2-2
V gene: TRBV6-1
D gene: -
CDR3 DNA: TGTGCCAGCAGTGAACGGGTTTGGCAGAACACCGGGGAGCTGTTTTTT
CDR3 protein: CASSERVWQNTGELFF

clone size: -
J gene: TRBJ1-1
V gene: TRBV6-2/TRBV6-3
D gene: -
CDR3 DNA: TGTGCCAGCAGTTACTGGGGACGGAACACTGAAGCTTTCTTT
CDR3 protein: CASSYWGRNTEAFF

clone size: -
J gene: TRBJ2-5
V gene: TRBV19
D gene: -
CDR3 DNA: TGTGCCAGTAGTATTGGGGGACAACGCGGAGAGACCCAGTACTTC
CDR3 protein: CASSIGGQRGETQYF

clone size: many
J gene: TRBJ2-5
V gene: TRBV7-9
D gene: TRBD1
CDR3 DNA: TGTGCCAGCAGAAGGGACAGGGGTACGGCAGAGACCCAGTACTTC
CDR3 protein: CASRRDRGTAETQYF

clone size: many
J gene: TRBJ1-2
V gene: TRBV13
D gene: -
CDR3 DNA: TGTGCCAGCAGCCCTAGGGACCCGTTTGCCTATGGCTACACCTTC
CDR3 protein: CASSPRDPFAYGYTF

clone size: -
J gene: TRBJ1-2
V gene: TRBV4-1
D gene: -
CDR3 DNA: TGCGCCAGCAGCCCAGGGCAGGTCCCCGGTGGCTACACCTTC
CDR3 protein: CASSPGQVPGGYTF

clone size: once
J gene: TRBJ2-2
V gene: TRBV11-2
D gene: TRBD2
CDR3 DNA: TGTGCCAGCAGCTTAGTTGCAGCGGGAGACACCGGGGAGCTGTTTTTT
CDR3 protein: CASSLVAAGDTGELFF

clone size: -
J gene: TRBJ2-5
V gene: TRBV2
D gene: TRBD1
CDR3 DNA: TGTGCCAGCAGAGCGGACAGGGGTGTCCAAGAGACCCAGTACTTC
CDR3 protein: CASRADRGVQETQYF

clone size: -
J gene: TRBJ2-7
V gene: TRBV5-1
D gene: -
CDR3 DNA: TGCGCCAGCAGCGAACCCCGGCAGCCTGCCTACGAGCAGTACTTC
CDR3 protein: CASSEPRQPAYEQYF

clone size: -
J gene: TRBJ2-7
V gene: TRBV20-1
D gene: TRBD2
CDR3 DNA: TGCAGTGCTAGTGTAGCGGGAGACTACTACGAGCAGTACTTC
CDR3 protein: CSASVAGDYYEQYF

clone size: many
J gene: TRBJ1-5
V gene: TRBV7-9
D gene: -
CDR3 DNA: TGTGCCAGCAGCTTAGGGAGAAAGCCCCAGCATTTT
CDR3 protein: CASSLGRKPQHF

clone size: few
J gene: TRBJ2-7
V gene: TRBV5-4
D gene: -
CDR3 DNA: TGTGCCAGCAGCGCAGGGGCGAAGCAGTACTTC
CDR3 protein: CASSAGAKQYF

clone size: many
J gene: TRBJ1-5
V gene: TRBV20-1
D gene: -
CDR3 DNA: TGCAGTGCAAATACCCTACAGAGGGATCGCAATCAGCCCCAGCATTTT
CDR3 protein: CSANTLQRDRNQPQHF

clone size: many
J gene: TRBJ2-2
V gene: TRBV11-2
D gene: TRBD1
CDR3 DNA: TGTGCCAGCAGCTTACAGGGGGCCGGGGCCGGGGAGCTGTTTTTT
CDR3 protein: CASSLQGAGAGELFF

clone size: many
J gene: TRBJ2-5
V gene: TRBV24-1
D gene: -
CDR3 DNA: TGTGCCACCAGTGATTCTTCAGGACCCGGGGAGACCCAGTACTTC
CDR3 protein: CATSDSSGPGETQYF

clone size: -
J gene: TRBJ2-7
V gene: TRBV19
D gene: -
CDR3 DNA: TGTGCCAGTAGCCCCGTAGGTGCGTTCTCCTACGAGCAGTACTTC
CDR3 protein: CASSPVGAFSYEQYF

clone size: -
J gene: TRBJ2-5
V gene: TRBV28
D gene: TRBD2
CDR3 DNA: TGTGCCAGCAGTCCCGCATCCCCTAGCGGGAGGGGTGAGACCCAGTACTTC
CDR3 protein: CASSPASPSGRGETQYF

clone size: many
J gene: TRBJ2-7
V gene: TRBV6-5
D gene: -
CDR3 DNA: TGTGCCAGCAGTTACTCGGGCCGGGAGACCTACGAGCAGTACTTC
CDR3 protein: CASSYSGRETYEQYF

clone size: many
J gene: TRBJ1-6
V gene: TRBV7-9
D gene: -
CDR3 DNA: TGTGCCAGCAGTTCCAGGACAGCCTATAATTCACCCCTCCACTTT
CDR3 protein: CASSSRTAYNSPLHF

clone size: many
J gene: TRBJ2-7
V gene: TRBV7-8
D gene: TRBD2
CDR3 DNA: TGTGCCAGCAGCTTTAGTACTAGCGGGAGAGGTGGGCCCCGAGCGTGGGAGCAGTACTTC
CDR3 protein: CASSFSTSGRGGPRAWEQYF

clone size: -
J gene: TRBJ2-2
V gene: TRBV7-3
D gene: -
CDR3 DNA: TGTGCCAGCAGCTTAGACGGACGTCCAACACCCGGGGAGCTGTTTTTT
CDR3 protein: CASSLDGRPTPGELFF

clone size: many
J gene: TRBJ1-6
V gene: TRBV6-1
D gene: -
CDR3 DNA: TGTGCCAGCAGTGAAGCGAATTCGAGGTTCGCACCCCTCCACTTT
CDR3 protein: CASSEANSRFAPLHF

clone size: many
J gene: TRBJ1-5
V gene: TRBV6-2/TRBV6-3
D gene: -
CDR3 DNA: TGTGCCAGCAGAGCACCGGGACACCTTAGCAATCAGCCCCAGCATTTT
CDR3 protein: CASRAPGHLSNQPQHF

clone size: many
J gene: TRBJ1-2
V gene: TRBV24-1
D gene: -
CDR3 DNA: TGTGCCACCAGTGACTCCGGGACGAGCTACTATGGCTACACCTTC
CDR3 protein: CATSDSGTSYYGYTF

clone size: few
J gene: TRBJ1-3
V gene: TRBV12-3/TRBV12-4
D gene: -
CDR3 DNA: TGTGCCAGCAGTTCGGCAGGGTTCGCTGGAAACACCATATATTTT
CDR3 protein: CASSSAGFAGNTIYF

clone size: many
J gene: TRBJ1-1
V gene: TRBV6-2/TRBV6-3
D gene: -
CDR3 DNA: TGTGCCAGCAGCCCAGGTTACATGAACACTGAAGCTTTCTTT
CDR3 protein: CASSPGYMNTEAFF

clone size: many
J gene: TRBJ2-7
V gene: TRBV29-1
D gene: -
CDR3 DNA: TGCAGCGTTGAAAGTAATTACGAGCAGTACTTC
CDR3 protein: CSVESNYEQYF

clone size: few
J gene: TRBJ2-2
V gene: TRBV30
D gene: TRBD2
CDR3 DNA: TGTGCCTGGAGTGTACTGGTCCGGGAGGGGTTTAACACCGGGGAGCTGTTTTTT
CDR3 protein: CAWSVLVREGFNTGELFF

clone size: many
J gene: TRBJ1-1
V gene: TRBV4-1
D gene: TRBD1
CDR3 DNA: TGCGCCAGCAGCCAAAGACCGGGACAGCCAATGAACACTGAAGCTTTCTTT
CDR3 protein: CASSQRPGQPMNTEAFF

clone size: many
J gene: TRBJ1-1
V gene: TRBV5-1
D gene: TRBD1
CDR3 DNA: TGCGCCAGCAGCGGAGACAGGGGTTGGAACACTGAAGCTTTCTTT
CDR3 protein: CASSGDRGWNTEAFF

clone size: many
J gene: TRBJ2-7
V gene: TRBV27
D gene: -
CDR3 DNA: TGTGCCAGCAGTTTACAGGGCAAAGAGCAGTACTTC
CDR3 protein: CASSLQGKEQYF

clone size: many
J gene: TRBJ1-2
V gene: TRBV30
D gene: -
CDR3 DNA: TGTGCCTGGAACTACAGGGACGGCTACACCTTC
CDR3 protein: CAWNYRDGYTF

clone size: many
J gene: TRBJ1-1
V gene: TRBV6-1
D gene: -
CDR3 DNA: TGTGCCAGCAGTGAAAACAGGATGAACACTGAAGCTTTCTTT
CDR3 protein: CASSENRMNTEAFF

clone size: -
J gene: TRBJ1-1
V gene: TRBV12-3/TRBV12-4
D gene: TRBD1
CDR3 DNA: TGTGCCAGCAGTTTAGGGACAGGGAGACTGAACACTGAAGCTTTCTTT
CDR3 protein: CASSLGTGRLNTEAFF

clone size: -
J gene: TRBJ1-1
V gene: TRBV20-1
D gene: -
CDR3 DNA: TGCAGTGCTAGTCGGGGCCAGAACACTGAAGCTTTCTTT
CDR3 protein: CSASRGQNTEAFF

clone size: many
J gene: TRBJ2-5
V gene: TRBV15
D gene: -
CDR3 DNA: TGTGCCACCAGCAGAGAGAGTCTATCCCAAGAGACCCAGTACTTC
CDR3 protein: CATSRESLSQETQYF

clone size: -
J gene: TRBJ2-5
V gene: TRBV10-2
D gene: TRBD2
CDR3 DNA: TGCGCCAGCAGTGCCCGGGGTAGCGGGGCCGTCCAAGAGACCCAGTACTTC
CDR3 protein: CASSARGSGAVQETQYF

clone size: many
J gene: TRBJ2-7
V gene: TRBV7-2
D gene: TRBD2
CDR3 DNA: TGTGCCAGCAGCTTAGAGCGGGGGCACTACGAGCAGTACTTC
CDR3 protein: CASSLERGHYEQYF

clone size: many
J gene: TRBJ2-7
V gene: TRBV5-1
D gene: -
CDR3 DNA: TGCGCCAGCAGCTTCGACAGTAACTACGAGCAGTACTTC
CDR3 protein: CASSFDSNYEQYF

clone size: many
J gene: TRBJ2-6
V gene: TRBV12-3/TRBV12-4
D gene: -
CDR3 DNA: TGTGCCAGCAGTTCGACCTCGCAGGGATCCGGGGCCAACGTCCTGACTTTC
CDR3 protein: CASSSTSQGSGANVLTF

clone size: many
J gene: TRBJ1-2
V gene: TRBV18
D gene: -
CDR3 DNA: TGTGCCAGCTCACCATTGGCGCAGGGTTCCTATGGCTACACCTTC
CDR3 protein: CASSPLAQGSYGYTF

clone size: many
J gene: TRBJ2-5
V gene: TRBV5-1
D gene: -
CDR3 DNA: TGCGCCAGCAGCTTGCCGGTCAGCCAAGAGACCCAGTACTTC
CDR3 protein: CASSLPVSQETQYF

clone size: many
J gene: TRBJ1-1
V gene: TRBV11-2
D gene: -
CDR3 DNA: TGTGCCAGCAGCCCCAACCTTCGGGGTGACACTGAAGCTTTCTTT
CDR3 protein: CASSPNLRGDTEAFF

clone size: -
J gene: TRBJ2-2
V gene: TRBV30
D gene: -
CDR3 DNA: TGTGCCTGGAGTGTACCAACCGAGGTGGCTTTTAGGGCGATGTTTTTT
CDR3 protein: CAWSVPTEVAFRAMFF

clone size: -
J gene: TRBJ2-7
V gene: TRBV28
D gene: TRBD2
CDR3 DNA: TGTGCCAGCCTCACCCCTAGCGGACGTTCCTACGAGCAGTACTTC
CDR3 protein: CASLTPSGRSYEQYF